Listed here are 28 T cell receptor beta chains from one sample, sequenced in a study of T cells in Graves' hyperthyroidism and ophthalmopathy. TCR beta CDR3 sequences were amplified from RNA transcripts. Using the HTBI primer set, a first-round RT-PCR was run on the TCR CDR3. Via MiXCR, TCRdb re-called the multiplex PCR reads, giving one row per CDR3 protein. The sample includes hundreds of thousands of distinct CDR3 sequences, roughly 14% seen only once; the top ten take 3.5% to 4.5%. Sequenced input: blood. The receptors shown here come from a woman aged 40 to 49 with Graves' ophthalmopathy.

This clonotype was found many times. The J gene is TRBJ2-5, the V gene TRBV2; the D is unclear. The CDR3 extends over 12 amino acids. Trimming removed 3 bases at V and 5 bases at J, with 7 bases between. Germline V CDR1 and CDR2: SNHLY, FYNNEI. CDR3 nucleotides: TGTGCCAGCAGTGACCCCAGGGAGACCCAGTACTTC. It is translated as CASSDPRETQYF. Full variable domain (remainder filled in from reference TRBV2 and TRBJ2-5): EPEVTQTPSHQVTQMGQEVILRCVPISNHLYFYWYRQILGQKVEFLVSFYNNEISEKSEIFDDQFSVERPDGSNFTLKIRSTKLEDSAMYFCASSDPRETQYFGPGTRLLVL.

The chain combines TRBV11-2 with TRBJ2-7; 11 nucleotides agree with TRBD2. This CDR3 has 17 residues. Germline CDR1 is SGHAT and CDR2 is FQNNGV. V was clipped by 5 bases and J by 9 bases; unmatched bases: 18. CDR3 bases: TGTGCCAGCAGCGCAACTACTAGCGGGAGTTCTGTTAGTGTGCAGTACTTC. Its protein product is CASSATTSGSSVSVQYF.

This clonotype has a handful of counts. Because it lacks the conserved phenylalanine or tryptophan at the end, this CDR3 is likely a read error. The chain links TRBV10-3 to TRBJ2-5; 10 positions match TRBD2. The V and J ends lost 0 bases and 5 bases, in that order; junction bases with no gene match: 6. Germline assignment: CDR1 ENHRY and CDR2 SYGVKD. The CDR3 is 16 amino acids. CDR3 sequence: CAISESLAGDWETQYL. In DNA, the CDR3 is TGTGCCATCAGTGAGTCTCTAGCGGGAGATTGGGAGACCCAGTACCTC.

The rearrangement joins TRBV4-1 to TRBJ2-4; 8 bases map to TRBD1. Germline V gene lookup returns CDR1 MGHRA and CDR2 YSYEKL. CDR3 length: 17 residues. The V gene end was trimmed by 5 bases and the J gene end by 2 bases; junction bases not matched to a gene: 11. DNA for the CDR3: TGCGCCAGCAGCATGGGCGGGCAGGGGGCTTCCAAAAACATTCAGTACTTC. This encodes CASSMGGQGASKNIQYF.

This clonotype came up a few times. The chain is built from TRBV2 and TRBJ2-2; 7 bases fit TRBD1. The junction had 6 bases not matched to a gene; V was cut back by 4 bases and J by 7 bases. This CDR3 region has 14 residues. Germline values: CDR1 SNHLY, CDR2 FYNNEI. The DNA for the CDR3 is TGTGCCAGCAGTGCGGGACAGATAAACGGGGAGCTGTTTTTT. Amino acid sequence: CASSAGQINGELFF.

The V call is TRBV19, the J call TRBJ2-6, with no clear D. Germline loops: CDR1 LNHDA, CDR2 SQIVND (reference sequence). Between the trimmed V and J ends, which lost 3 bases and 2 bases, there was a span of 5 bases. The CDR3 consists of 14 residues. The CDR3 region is CASSMDTGANVLTF. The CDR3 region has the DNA TGTGCCAGTAGTATGGATACTGGGGCCAACGTCCTGACTTTC.

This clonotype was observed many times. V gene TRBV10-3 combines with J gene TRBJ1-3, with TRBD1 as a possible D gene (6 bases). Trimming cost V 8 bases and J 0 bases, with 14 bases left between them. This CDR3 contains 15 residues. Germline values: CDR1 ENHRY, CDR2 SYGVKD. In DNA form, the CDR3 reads TGTGCCATCGGGGGGCGTGCCTACTCTGGAAACACCATATATTTT. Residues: CAIGGRAYSGNTIYF.

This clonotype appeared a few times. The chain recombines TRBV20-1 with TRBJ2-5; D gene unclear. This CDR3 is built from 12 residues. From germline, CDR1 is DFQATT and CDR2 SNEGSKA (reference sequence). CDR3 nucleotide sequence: TGCAGCACCGGATCTATTGGAGAGACCCAGTACTTC. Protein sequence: CSTGSIGETQYF.

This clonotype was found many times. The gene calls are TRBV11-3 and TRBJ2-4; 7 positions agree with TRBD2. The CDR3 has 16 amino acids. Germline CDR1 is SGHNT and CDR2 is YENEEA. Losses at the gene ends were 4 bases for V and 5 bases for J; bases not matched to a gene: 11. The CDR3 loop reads CASSWGGREGENIQYF. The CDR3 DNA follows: TGTGCCAGCAGCTGGGGGGGGAGAGAAGGGGAAAACATTCAGTACTTC. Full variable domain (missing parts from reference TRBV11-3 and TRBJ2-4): EAGVVQSPRYKIIEKKQPVAFWCNPISGHNTLYWYLQNLGQGPELLIRYENEEAVDDSQLPKDRFSAERLKGVDSTLKIQPAELGDSAVYLCASSWGGREGENIQYFGAGTRLSVL.

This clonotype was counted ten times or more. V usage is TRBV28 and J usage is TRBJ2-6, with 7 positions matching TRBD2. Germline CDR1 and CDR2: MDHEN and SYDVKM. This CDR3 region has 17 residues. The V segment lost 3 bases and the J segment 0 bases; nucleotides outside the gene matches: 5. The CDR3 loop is CASSFPSGYSGANVLTF. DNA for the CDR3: TGTGCCAGCAGTTTTCCTAGCGGATACTCTGGGGCCAACGTCCTGACTTTC.

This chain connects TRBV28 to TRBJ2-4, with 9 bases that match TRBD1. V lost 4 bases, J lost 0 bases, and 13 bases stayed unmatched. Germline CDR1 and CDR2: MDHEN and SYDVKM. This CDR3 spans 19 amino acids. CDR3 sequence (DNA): TGTGCCAGCAGTTCGGGGGAGGACAGGGGCGTTATAGCCAAAAACATTCAGTACTTC. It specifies CASSSGEDRGVIAKNIQYF. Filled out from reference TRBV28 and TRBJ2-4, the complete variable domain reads DVKVTQSSRYLVKRTGEKVFLECVQDMDHENMFWYRQDPGLGLRLIYFSYDVKMKEKGDIPEGYSVSREKKERFSLILESASTNQTSMYLCASSSGEDRGVIAKNIQYFGAGTRLSVL.

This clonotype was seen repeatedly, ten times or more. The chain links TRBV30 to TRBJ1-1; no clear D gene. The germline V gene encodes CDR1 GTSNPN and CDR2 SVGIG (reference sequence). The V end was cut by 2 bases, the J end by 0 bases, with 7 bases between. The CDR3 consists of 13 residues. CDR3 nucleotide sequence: TGTGCCTGGAGTTTGACGGTGAACACTGAAGCTTTCTTT. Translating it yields CAWSLTVNTEAFF.

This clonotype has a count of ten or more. The CDR3 is CASSSQGSGANVLTF. Here the CDR3 DNA reads TGCGCCAGCAGCTCCCAGGGATCAGGGGCCAACGTCCTGACTTTC. The rearrangement joins TRBV5-1 to TRBJ2-6; possible D gene TRBD1, 5 bases. The length of the CDR3 is 15 residues. With 3 bases removed from V and 4 bases from J, the gap between germline ends came to 11 bases. CDR1 and CDR2 from the germline V gene are SGHRS and YFSETQ. Complete variable domain (other parts from reference TRBV5-1 and TRBJ2-6): KAGVTQTPRYLIKTRGQQVTLSCSPISGHRSVSWYQQTPGQGLQFLFEYFSETQRNKGNFPGRFSGRQFSNSRSEMNVSTLELGDSALYLCASSSQGSGANVLTFGAGSRLTVL.

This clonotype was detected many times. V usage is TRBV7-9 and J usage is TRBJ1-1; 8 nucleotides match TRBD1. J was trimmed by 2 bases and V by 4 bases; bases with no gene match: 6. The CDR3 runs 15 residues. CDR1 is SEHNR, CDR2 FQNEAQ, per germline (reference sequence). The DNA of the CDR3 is TGTGCCAGCAGCTACGGCGACAGGGGCAACACTGAAGCTTTCTTT. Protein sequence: CASSYGDRGNTEAFF.

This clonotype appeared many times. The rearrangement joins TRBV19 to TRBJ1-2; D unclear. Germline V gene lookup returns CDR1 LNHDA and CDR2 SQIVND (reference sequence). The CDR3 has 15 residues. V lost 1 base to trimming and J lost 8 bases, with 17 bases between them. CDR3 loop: CASSIGLGNLGGYTF. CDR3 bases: TGTGCCAGTAGTATAGGTTTGGGCAACCTCGGCGGCTACACCTTC.

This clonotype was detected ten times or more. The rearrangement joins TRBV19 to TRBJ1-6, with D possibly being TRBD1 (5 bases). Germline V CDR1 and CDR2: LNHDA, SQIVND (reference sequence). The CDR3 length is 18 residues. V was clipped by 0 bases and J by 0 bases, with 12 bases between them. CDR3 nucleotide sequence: TGTGCCAGTAGTATAGATGGGGGACGGAGCTCCTATAATTCACCCCTCCACTTT. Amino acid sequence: CASSIDGGRSSYNSPLHF.

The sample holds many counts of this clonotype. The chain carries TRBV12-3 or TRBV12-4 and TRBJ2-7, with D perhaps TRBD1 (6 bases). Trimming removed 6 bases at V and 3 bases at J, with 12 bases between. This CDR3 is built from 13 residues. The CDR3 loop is CASRWDIYYEQYF. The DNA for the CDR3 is TGTGCCAGCAGATGGGACATTTACTACGAGCAGTACTTC.

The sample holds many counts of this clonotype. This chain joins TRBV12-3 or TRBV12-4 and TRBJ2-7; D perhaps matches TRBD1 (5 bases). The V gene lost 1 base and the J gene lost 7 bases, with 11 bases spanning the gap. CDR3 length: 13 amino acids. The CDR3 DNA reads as TGTGCCAGCAGTTTAGTGGGGCGTCGAGAGCAGTACTTC. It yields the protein CASSLVGRREQYF.

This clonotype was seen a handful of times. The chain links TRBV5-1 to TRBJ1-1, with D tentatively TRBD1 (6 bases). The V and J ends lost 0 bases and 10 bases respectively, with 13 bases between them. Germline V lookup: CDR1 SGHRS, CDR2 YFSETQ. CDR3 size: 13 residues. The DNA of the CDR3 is TGCGCCAGCAGCTTGGCGACGGGGGGCGTAGCTTTCTTT. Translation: CASSLATGGVAFF.

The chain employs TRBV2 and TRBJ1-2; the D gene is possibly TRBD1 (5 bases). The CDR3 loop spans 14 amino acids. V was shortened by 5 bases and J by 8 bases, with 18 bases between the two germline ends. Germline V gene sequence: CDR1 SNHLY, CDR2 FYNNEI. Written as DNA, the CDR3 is TGTGCCAGCAGTACCTCGGGGGTTCTTAGAGGCTACACCTTC. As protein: CASSTSGVLRGYTF.

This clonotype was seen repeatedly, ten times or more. This CDR3 is CASSQAGAYEQYF. CDR3 sequence (DNA): TGTGCCAGCAGCCAGGCTGGCGCCTACGAGCAGTACTTC. The V gene is TRBV14, the J gene TRBJ2-7; D remains ambiguous. The ends were cut back, 3 bases at V and 2 bases at J, with 8 bases in the middle. The CDR3 sequence is 13 residues long. Germline V gene sequence: CDR1 SGHDN, CDR2 FVKESK.

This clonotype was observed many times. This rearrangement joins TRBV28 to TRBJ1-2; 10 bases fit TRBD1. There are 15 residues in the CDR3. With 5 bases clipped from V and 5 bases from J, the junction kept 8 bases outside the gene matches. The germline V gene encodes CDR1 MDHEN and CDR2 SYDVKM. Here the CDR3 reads CASSIPGTGVYGYTF. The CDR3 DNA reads TGTGCCAGCAGTATCCCCGGGACAGGGGTGTATGGCTACACCTTC.

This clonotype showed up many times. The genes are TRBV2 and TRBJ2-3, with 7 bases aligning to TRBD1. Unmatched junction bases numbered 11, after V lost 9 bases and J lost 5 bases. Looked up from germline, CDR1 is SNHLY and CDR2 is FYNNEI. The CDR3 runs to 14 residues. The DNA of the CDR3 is TGTGCCAGGGAGTATAGGGGGCTCGAAGATACGCAGTATTTT. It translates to CAREYRGLEDTQYF.

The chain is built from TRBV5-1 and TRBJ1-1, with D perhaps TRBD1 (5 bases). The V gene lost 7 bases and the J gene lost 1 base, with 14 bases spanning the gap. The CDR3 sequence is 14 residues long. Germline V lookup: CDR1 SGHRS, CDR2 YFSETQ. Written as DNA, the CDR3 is TGCGCCAGCCATCCAAGACAGACGAACACTGAAGCTTTCTTT. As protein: CASHPRQTNTEAFF.

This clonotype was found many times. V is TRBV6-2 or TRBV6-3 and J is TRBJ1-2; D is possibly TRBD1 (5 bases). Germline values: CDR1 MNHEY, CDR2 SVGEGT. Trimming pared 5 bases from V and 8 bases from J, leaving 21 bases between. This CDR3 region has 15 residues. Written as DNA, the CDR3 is TGTGCCAGCAGTGGACACGGGCAGGGATCGGGCGGCTACACCTTC. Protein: CASSGHGQGSGGYTF.

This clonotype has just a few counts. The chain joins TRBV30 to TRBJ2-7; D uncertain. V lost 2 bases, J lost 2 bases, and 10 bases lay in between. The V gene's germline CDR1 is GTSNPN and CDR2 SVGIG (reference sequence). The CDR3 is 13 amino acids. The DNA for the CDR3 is TGTGCCTGGAGTAATCAGTCCGCCTACGAGCAGTACTTC. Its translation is CAWSNQSAYEQYF. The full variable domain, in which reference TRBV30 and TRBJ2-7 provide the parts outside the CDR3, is SQTIHQWPATLVQPVGSPLSLECTVEGTSNPNLYWYRQAAGRGLQLLFYSVGIGQISSEVPQNLSASRPQDRQFILSSKKLLLSDSGFYLCAWSNQSAYEQYFGPGTRLTVT.

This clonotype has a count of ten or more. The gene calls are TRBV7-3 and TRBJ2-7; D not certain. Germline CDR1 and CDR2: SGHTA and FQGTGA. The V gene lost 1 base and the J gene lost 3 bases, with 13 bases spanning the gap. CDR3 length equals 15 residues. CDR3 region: CASSLNLKNFYEQYF. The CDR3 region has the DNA TGTGCCAGCAGCTTAAACCTGAAAAATTTCTACGAGCAGTACTTC.

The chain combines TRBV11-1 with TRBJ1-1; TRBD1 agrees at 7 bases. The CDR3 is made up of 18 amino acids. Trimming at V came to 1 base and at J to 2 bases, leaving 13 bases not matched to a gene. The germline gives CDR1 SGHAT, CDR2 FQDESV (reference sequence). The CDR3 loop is CASSLEAGGLWGNTEAFF. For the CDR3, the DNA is TGTGCCAGCAGCTTAGAGGCAGGGGGTTTATGGGGAAACACTGAAGCTTTCTTT.